Presented here are 23 T cell receptor beta chains from one specimen sequenced in a study of cytomegalovirus exposure and HLA in healthy donors. Primers for the PCR totalled 60 Vbeta and 13 Jbeta. Sequenced by immunoSEQ multiplex PCR; TCRdb stores in-frame clones only, minus some. The sample lists over 100,000 clones, around 83% occurring once. The sequencing input was PBMCs. The receptors stem from a man between 25 and 39 years old in good health and CMV-seropositive.

The J gene is TRBJ1-2, the V gene TRBV30, with D possibly TRBD1 on 6 matching bases. CDR1 and CDR2 (germline): GTSNPN, SVGIG (reference sequence). CDR3 length equals 14 residues. The ends were cut back, 5 bases at V and 7 bases at J, with 20 bases in the middle. This CDR3 reads CAWGPGGASPGYTF. The DNA of the CDR3 is TGTGCCTGGGGACCCGGGGGGGCTTCTCCTGGCTACACCTTC.

The V gene is TRBV5-1, the J gene TRBJ2-5; 8 bases map to TRBD2. V trimming: 0 bases; J trimming: 2 bases; junction bases outside the gene matches: 6. The V gene's germline CDR1 is SGHRS and CDR2 YFSETQ. There are 16 residues in the CDR3. The CDR3 DNA follows: TGCGCCAGCAGCTTGGGGTTGCGGGGGGCTCAAGAGACCCAGTACTTC. Its protein product is CASSLGLRGAQETQYF.

This clone was picked up one time. V gene TRBV6-1 combines with J gene TRBJ2-5; D is possibly TRBD1 (6 bases). V dropped 4 bases and J dropped 4 bases, with 10 bases sitting between them. The CDR3 contains 13 residues. Germline lookup yields CDR1 MNHNS and CDR2 SASEGT. The CDR3 spells CASSVQGRETQYF. The CDR3 DNA is TGTGCCAGCAGTGTCCAGGGGAGAGAGACCCAGTACTTC.

The gene calls are TRBV19 and TRBJ1-5; 9 nucleotides align to TRBD1. The CDR3 is 14 residues long. V shed 9 bases, J shed 7 bases, and the junction held 10 bases outside the gene matches. Germline V gene lookup returns CDR1 LNHDA and CDR2 SQIVND (reference sequence). CDR3 protein: CASTGTGSVQPQHF. In DNA form, the CDR3 reads TGTGCCAGCACCGGGACAGGGTCGGTACAGCCCCAGCATTTT.

The V call is TRBV28, the J call TRBJ1-3; D gene ambiguous. CDR1 and CDR2 from the germline V gene are MDHEN and SYDVKM. V lost 4 bases and J 5 bases, leaving 15 bases between the germline ends. The length of the CDR3 is 15 residues. CDR3 in DNA: TGTGCCAGCAGTTCTAACAGTCGACTACGAAACACCATATATTTT. This encodes CASSSNSRLRNTIYF.

V is TRBV5-1 and J is TRBJ1-1; weak D call: TRBD1 (5 bases). The CDR3 consists of 15 residues. Germline-derived CDR1 and CDR2 are SGHRS and YFSETQ. Between the trimmed V and J ends, which lost 4 bases and 1 base, there was a span of 14 bases. The CDR3 sequence: CASSLLGPENTEAFF. The CDR3 region has the DNA TGCGCCAGCAGCCTTCTGGGGCCAGAGAACACTGAAGCTTTCTTT.

This clone came up once. The J gene is TRBJ1-5, the V gene TRBV7-6; the match to TRBD1 covers 11 bases. From germline, CDR1 is SGHVS and CDR2 FNYEAQ. Trimming took 5 bases from V and 5 from J; bases not matched to a gene: 5. This CDR3 comprises 15 residues. CDR3: CASSVGQGAYQPQHF. The CDR3 DNA is TGTGCCAGCAGCGTTGGACAGGGGGCCTATCAGCCCCAGCATTTT.

This clone was seen a handful of times. CDR3 loop: CASSFRKLEPDTQYF. The CDR3 bases are TGTGCCAGCAGCTTCAGGAAGTTGGAACCAGATACGCAGTATTTT. This rearrangement joins TRBV5-6 to TRBJ2-3; D gene ambiguous. This CDR3 has 15 amino acids. Trimming cost V 2 bases and J 4 bases, with 14 bases left between them. From germline, CDR1 is SGHDT and CDR2 YYEEEE.

This sequence joins TRBV27 and TRBJ2-7; 7 bases fit TRBD1. The CDR3 is made up of 15 amino acids. CDR1 and CDR2 from the germline V gene are MNHEY and SMNVEV (reference sequence). V shed 2 bases and J 1 base; nucleotides not matched to a gene: 5. The CDR3 sequence is CASSLTGVGSYEQYF. The CDR3 DNA follows: TGTGCCAGCAGTTTAACAGGGGTTGGTTCCTACGAGCAGTACTTC.

The chain is built from TRBV19 and TRBJ1-1; 7 bases match TRBD1. The CDR3 is made up of 16 amino acids. V lost 1 base to trimming and J lost 1 base; unmatched junction nucleotides: 6. Looked up from germline, CDR1 is LNHDA and CDR2 is SQIVND (reference sequence). CDR3 in amino acids: CASSIAPRDRNTEAFF. Here the CDR3 DNA reads TGTGCCAGTAGTATAGCCCCCCGGGACAGGAACACTGAAGCTTTCTTT.

The V gene is TRBV5-1, the J gene TRBJ2-1; TRBD2 aligns across 8 bases. This CDR3 contains 15 residues. Looked up from germline, CDR1 is SGHRS and CDR2 is YFSETQ. V lost 4 bases and J lost 8; bases outside the gene matches: 11. CDR3 nucleotides: TGCGCCAGCAGCCCTGGACTAGCTTTTTTGCATGAGCAGTTCTTC. Encoded protein: CASSPGLAFLHEQFF.

The CDR3 loop reads CASSLAGLNEQYF. The CDR3 DNA sequence: TGTGCCAGCAGTCTAGCGGGGCTCAACGAGCAGTACTTC. The chain couples TRBV2 to TRBJ2-7, with 9 bases matching TRBD2. The CDR3 is 13 amino acids. CDR1 and CDR2 from the germline V gene are SNHLY and FYNNEI. The junction had 4 bases not matched to a gene; V was cut back by 5 bases and J by 5 bases.

This rearrangement joins TRBV28 to TRBJ2-2; a weak D match, TRBD2 (6 bases). The CDR3 contains 16 residues. The V end lost 7 bases, the J end lost 2 bases, and 17 bases lay between the germline ends. Germline CDR1 reads MDHEN; CDR2 reads SYDVKM. CDR3 in DNA: TGTGCCAGCACCACACACCTAGCGACAAACACCGGGGAGCTGTTTTTT. The encoded protein is CASTTHLATNTGELFF.

The chain has TRBV2 and TRBJ2-7; possibly TRBD2 for D (5 bases). Germline V gene lookup returns CDR1 SNHLY and CDR2 FYNNEI. Trimming took off 0 bases at V and 4 bases at J, with 16 bases between the two ends. The CDR3 spans 16 residues. The DNA for the CDR3 is TGTGCCAGCAGTGAAGCGCTTCTGGGGTCGGGGTACGAGCAGTACGTC. Amino acid sequence: CASSEALLGSGYEQYV.

The rearrangement links TRBV29-1 to TRBJ2-7; 8 positions match TRBD1. Trimming took 7 bases from V and 5 from J; bases not matched to a gene: 7. CDR1 and CDR2 from the germline V gene are SQVTM and ANQGSEA. The CDR3 consists of 12 residues. In DNA form, the CDR3 reads TGCAGCGGCAACAGGGGGGAGAACGAGCAGTACTTC. As protein: CSGNRGENEQYF.

This clone has a single count. The rearrangement uses TRBV20-1 and TRBJ1-1; unclear D gene. The length of the CDR3 is 10 residues. The ends were cut back, 6 bases at V and 8 bases at J, with 10 bases in the middle. Germline V gene lookup returns CDR1 DFQATT and CDR2 SNEGSKA (reference sequence). The CDR3 here is CSAQAQEAFF. CDR3 DNA: TGCAGTGCGCAAGCACAGGAAGCTTTCTTT.

Worth noting for this clone: Since the CDR3 does not end with the conserved phenylalanine or tryptophan, this likely comes from a read error. The chain has TRBV5-4 and TRBJ2-7; D might be TRBD2 (6 bases). The CDR3 extends over 14 amino acids. Trimming shortened V by 3 bases and J by 4 bases, and 14 bases separated the two germline ends. CDR1 is SGHNT, CDR2 YYREEE, per germline (reference sequence). CDR3 loop: CASSSKGGDYEQYA. For the CDR3, the DNA is TGTGCCAGCAGCTCTAAAGGAGGGGATTACGAGCAGTACGCC.

This clone was counted once. The V and J genes are TRBV18 and TRBJ2-2; the D gene is possibly TRBD2 (5 bases). This CDR3 is 16 amino acids long. Germline CDR1 KGHSH, CDR2 LQKENI. V was cut by 2 bases and J by 4 bases, with 14 bases left in between. CDR3 bases: TGTGCCAGCTCACCAAAGGGCCGGGAAGGCACCGGGGAGCTGTTTTTT. It yields the protein CASSPKGREGTGELFF.

This rearrangement joins TRBV5-6 to TRBJ2-5; TRBD1 is a possible D gene (8 bases). The J call is doubtful: the DNA matches TRBJ2-7 better. CDR3 length: 16 amino acids. Germline-derived CDR1 and CDR2 are SGHDT and YYEEEE. For the CDR3, the DNA is TGTGCCAGCAGCCACAGGGGAGGGACAGGACGCTACGAGCAGTACTTC. Translated: CASSHRGGTGRYEQYF.

The chain recombines TRBV7-2 with TRBJ2-7, with 7 bases lining up with TRBD1. The CDR3 totals 14 residues. CDR1 SGHTA and CDR2 FQGNSA come from the germline V gene. After removal of 5 bases from V and 2 bases from J, the junction contained 6 bases not matched to a gene. The CDR3 reads CASSTRDRPYEQYF. In DNA, the CDR3 is TGTGCCAGCAGCACCCGGGACAGACCCTACGAGCAGTACTTC.

The rearrangement links TRBV10-3 to TRBJ2-2, with D possibly being TRBD1 (5 bases). CDR1 is ENHRY, CDR2 SYGVKD, per germline. V lost 7 bases and J 5 bases, leaving 14 bases between the germline ends. The CDR3 length is 14 residues. The CDR3 sequence is CAINTGLLTGELFF. CDR3 nucleotide sequence: TGTGCCATCAATACAGGCCTTCTAACCGGGGAGCTGTTTTTT.

Of note for this clone: The sample has other DNA sequences that encode this CDR3 too. The chain has TRBV5-1 and TRBJ1-2, with 8 bases lining up with TRBD1. Germline CDR1 is SGHRS and CDR2 is YFSETQ. This CDR3 is built from 14 residues. With V trimmed by 0 bases and J by 4 bases, 2 bases remained unmatched. The CDR3 loop reads CASSLEGQGYGYTF. CDR3 sequence (DNA): TGCGCCAGCAGCTTGGAAGGACAGGGCTATGGCTACACCTTC.

This chain links TRBV6-6 with TRBJ1-6; D unresolved. V was cut by 2 bases and J by 9 bases, with 5 bases left in between. The germline CDR1 and CDR2 sequences are MNHNY and SVGAGI (reference sequence). The CDR3 is made up of 12 amino acids. CDR3 nucleotides: TGTGCCAGCAGTTACGCGGCTTCACCCCTCCACTTT. It is translated as CASSYAASPLHF.